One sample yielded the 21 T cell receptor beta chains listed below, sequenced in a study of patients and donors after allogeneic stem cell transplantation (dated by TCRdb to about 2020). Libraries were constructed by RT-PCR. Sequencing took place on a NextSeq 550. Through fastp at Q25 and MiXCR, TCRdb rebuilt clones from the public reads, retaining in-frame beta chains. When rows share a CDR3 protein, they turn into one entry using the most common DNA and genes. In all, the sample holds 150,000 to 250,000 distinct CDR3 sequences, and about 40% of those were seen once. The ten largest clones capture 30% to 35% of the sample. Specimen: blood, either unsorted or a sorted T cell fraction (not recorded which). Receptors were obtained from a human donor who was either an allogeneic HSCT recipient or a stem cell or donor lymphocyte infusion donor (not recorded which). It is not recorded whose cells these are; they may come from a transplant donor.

Here the CDR3 reads CASSLTGTGVETQYF. The CDR3 nucleotides are TGCGCCAGCAGCTTGACCGGGACAGGGGTTGAGACCCAGTACTTC. The chain uses TRBV5-1 and TRBJ2-5; TRBD1 matches at 10 bases. CDR1 is SGHRS and CDR2 is YFSETQ in the germline V gene. The CDR3 is 15 amino acids. The V segment lost 1 base and the J segment 5 bases; nucleotides outside the gene matches: 5. Full variable domain (missing parts from reference TRBV5-1 and TRBJ2-5): KAGVTQTPRYLIKTRGQQVTLSCSPISGHRSVSWYQQTPGQGLQFLFEYFSETQRNKGNFPGRFSGRQFSNSRSEMNVSTLELGDSALYLCASSLTGTGVETQYFGPGTRLLVL.

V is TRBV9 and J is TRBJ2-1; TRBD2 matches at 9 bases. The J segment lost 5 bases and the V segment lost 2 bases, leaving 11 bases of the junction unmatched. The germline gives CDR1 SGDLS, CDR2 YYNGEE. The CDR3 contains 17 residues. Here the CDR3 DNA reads TGTGCCAGCAGCGTGCCGGCCGAGACTAGCGGTGACAATGAGCAGTTCTTC. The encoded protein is CASSVPAETSGDNEQFF.

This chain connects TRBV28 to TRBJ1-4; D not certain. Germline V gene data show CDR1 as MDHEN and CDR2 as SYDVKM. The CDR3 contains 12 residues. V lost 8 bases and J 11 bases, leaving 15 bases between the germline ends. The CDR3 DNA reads TGTGCCAGCGGTCCCCCGAGAGCTAAACTGTTTTTT. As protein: CASGPPRAKLFF.

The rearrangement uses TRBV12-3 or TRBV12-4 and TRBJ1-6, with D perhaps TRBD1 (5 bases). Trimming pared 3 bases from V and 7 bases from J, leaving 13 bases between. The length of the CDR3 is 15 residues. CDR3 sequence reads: CASSLVGAKNSPLHF. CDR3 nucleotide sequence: TGTGCCAGCAGTTTGGTCGGGGCGAAAAATTCACCCCTCCACTTT.

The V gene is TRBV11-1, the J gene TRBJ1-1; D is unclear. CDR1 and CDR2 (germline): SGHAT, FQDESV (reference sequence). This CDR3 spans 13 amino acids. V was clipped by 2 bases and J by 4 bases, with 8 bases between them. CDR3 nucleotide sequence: TGTGCCAGCAGCTTAAGGCCAATCACTGAAGCTTTCTTT. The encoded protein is CASSLRPITEAFF.

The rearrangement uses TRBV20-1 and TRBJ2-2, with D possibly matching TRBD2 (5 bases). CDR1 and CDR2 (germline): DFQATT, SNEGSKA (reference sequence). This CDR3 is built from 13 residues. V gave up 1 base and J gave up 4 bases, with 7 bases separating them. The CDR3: CSARVGLTGELFF. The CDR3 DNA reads TGCAGTGCTAGAGTAGGACTCACCGGGGAGCTGTTTTTT.

CDR3 region: CASSRGLFSYNEQFF. The CDR3 region has the DNA TGTGCCAGCAGCAGGGGACTATTCTCCTACAATGAGCAGTTCTTC. This sequence joins TRBV12-3 or TRBV12-4 and TRBJ2-1, with a tentative D call TRBD2 (7 bases). The CDR3 runs to 15 residues. V was cut by 6 bases and J by 0 bases, with 12 bases left in between.

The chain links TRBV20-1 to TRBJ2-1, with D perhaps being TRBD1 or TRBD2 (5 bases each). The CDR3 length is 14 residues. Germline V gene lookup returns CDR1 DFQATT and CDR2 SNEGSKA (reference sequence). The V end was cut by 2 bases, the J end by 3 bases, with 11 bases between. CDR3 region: CSARLGESYNEQFF. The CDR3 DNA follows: TGCAGTGCTAGATTGGGGGAGAGCTACAATGAGCAGTTCTTC.

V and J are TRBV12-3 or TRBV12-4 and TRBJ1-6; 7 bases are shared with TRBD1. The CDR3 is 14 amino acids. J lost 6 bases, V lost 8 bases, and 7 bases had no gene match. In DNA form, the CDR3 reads TGTGCCAGCCGACAAACAGGGGCTAATTCACCCCTCCACTTT. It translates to CASRQTGANSPLHF.

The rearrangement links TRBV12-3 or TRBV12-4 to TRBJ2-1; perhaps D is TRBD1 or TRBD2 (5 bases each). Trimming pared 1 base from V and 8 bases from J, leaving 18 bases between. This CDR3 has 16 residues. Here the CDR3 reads CASSLGAGTANDEQFF. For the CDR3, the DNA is TGTGCCAGCAGTTTAGGCGCCGGGACCGCGAACGATGAGCAGTTCTTC.

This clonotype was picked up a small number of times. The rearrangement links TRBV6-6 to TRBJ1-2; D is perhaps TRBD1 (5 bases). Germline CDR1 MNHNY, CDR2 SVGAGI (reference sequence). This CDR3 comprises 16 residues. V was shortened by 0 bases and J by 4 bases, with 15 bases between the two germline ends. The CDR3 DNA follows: TGTGCCAGCAGTTACTCGGAACCAGGGTCGGGCTATGGCTACACCTTC. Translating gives CASSYSEPGSGYGYTF.

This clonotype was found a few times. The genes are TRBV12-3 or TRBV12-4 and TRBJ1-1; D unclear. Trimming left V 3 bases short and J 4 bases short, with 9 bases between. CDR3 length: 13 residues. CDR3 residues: CASSFGPSTEAFF. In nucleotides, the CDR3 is TGTGCCAGCAGTTTTGGACCGAGCACTGAAGCTTTCTTT.

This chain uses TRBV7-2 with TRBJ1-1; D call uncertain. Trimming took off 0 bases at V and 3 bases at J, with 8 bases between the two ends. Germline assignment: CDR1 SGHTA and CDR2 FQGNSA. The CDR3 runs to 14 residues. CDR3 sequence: CASSLAPGYTEAFF. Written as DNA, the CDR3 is TGTGCCAGCAGCTTAGCCCCGGGGTACACTGAAGCTTTCTTT.

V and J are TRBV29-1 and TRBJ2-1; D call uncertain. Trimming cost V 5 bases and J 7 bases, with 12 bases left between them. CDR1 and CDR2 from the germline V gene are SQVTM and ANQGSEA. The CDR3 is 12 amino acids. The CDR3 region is CSVQPGRNEQFF. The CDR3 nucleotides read TGCAGCGTTCAACCTGGACGGAATGAGCAGTTCTTC.

In nucleotides, the CDR3 is TGTGCCAGCAGCCGCCTAGCGGGAGGAGTCGCGGAGACCCAGTACTTC. Its translation: CASSRLAGGVAETQYF. The chain couples TRBV7-9 to TRBJ2-5, with 11 bases that match TRBD2. V shed 5 bases and J 5 bases; nucleotides not matched to a gene: 10. This CDR3 has 16 amino acids. CDR1 is SEHNR and CDR2 is FQNEAQ in the germline V gene (reference sequence).

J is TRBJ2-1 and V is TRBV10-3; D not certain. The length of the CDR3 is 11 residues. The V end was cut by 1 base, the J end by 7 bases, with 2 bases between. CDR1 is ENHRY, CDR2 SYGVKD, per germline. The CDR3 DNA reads TGTGCCATCAGTGAGTTAAATGAGCAGTTCTTC. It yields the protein CAISELNEQFF.

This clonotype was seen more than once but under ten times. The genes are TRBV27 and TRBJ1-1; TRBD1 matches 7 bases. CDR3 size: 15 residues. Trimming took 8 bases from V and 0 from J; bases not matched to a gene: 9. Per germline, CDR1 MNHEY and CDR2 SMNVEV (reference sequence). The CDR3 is CASARGDSLNTEAFF. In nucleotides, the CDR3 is TGTGCCAGCGCCCGAGGGGACAGTCTGAACACTGAAGCTTTCTTT.

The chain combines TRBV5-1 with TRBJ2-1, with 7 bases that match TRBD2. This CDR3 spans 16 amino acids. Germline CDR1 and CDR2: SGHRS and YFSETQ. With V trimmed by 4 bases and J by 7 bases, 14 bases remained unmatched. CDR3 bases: TGCGCCAGCAGCCCACTCCTAGCGGCCGCTAGGAATGAGCAGTTCTTC. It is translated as CASSPLLAAARNEQFF.

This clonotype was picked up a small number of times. DNA for the CDR3: TGTGCCAGCGGGCAGCACAATCAGCCCCAGCATTTT. Residues: CASGQHNQPQHF. This chain joins TRBV9 and TRBJ1-5; D is uncertain. Germline values: CDR1 SGDLS, CDR2 YYNGEE. This CDR3 spans 12 amino acids. Deletions cut 7 bases from V and 3 bases from J, with 8 bases between.

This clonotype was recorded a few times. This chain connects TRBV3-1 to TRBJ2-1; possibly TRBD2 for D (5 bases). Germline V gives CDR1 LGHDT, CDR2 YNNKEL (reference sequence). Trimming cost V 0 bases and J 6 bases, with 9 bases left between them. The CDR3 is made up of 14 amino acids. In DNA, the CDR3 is TGTGCCAGCAGCCAAGATCCGGGGTTCAATGAGCAGTTCTTC. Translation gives CASSQDPGFNEQFF.

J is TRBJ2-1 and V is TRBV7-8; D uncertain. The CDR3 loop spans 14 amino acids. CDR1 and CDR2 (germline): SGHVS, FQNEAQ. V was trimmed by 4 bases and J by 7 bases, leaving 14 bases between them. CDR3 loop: CASSSFFGGNEQFF. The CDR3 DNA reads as TGTGCCAGCAGCTCCTTTTTTGGTGGGAATGAGCAGTTCTTC.